This TCR beta chain derives from a study of shared clonotypes between healthy human individuals. The CD4+ fraction was divided into a CD45RA+ naive subset and a CD45RA-negative memory subset. Some clones are missing from TCRdb's copy, which holds only in-frame ones; the method was immunoSEQ multiplex PCR. The sample consists of a few million clones, 93% of them appearing once. With 2 bases removed from V and 7 bases from J, the gap between germline ends came to 17 bases. This CDR3 contains 15 residues. Germline CDR1 is SNHLY and CDR2 is FYNNEI. This rearrangement joins TRBV2 to TRBJ1-2, with a tentative D call TRBD1 (5 bases). The sequenced sample was naive CD4+ T cells from PBMCs. The subset was: CD45RA+ positively selected. This TCR was sampled from a man aged 18-30 years in good health. Some clones in this sample may be carry-over from other donors' samples. CDR3 DNA: TGTGCCAGCAGTGAATCCGAGGGCAGGGTCGGTGGCTACACCTTC. Translating gives CASSESEGRVGGYTF. Supplemented by reference TRBV2 and TRBJ1-2, the full variable domain reads EPEVTQTPSHQVTQMGQEVILRCVPISNHLYFYWYRQILGQKVEFLVSFYNNEISEKSEIFDDQFSVERPDGSNFTLKIRSTKLEDSAMYFCASSESEGRVGGYTFGSGTRLTVV.